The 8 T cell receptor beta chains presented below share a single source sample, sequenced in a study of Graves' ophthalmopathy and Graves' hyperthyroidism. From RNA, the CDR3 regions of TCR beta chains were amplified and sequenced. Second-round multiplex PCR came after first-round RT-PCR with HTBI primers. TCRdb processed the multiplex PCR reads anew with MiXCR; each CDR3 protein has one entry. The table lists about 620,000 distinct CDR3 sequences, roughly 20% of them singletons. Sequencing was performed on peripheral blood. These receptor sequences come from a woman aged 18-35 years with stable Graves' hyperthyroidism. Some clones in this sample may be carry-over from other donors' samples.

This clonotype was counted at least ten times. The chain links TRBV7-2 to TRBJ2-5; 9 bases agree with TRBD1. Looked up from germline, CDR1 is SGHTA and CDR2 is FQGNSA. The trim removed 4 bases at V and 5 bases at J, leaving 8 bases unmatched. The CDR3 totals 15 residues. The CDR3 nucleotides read TGTGCCAGCAGCTCTCGGACAGGGGATTCGGAGACCCAGTACTTC. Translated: CASSSRTGDSETQYF.

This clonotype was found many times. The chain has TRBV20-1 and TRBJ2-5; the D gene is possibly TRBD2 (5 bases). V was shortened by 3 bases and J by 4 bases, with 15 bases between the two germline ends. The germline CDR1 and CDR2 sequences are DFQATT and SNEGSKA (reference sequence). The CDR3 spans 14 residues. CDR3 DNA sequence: TGCAGTGCTAGCCCAACTAGGGTGGGAGAGACCCAGTACTTC. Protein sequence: CSASPTRVGETQYF.

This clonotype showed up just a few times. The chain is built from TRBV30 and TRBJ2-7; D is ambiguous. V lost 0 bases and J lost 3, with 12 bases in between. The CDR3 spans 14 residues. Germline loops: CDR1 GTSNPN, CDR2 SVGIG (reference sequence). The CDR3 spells CAWSVFGSNYEQYF. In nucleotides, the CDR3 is TGTGCCTGGAGTGTATTTGGATCTAACTACGAGCAGTACTTC.

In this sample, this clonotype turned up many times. The CDR3 sequence: CASSPRDRVVGNTIYF. CDR3 DNA sequence: TGTGCCAGCAGTCCCCGCGACAGGGTGGTTGGAAACACCATATATTTT. J is TRBJ1-3 and V is TRBV27, with TRBD1 identical over 7 bases. After removal of 5 bases from V and 3 bases from J, the junction contained 10 bases not matched to a gene. This CDR3 has 16 residues. Germline loops: CDR1 MNHEY, CDR2 SMNVEV (reference sequence).

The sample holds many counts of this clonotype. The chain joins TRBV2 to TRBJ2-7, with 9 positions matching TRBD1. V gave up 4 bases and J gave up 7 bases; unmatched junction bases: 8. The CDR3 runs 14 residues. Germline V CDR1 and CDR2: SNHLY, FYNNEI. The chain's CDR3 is CASSGGQGMREQYF. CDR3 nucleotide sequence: TGTGCCAGCAGTGGGGGACAGGGAATGCGGGAGCAGTACTTC.

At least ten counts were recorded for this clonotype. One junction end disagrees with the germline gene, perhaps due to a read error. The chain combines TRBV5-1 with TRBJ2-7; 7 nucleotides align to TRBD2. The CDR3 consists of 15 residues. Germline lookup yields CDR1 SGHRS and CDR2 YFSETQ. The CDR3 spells CASSLGASGSYEQHF. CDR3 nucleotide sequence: TGCGCCAGCAGCTTGGGGGCTAGCGGATCCTACGAGCAGCACTTC.

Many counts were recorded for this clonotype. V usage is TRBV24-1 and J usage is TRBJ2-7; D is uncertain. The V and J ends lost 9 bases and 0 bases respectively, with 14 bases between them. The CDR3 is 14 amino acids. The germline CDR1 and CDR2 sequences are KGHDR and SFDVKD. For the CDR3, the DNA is TGTGCCACCTCGCCCGGGCGATACTCCTACGAGCAGTACTTC. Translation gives CATSPGRYSYEQYF.

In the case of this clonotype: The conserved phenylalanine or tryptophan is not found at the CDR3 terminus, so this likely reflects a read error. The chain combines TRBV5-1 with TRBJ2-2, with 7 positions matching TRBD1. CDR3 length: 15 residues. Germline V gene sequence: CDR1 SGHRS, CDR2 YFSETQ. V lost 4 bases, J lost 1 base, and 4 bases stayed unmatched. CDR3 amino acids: CASSIRTGNTGELFV. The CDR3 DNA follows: TGCGCCAGCAGCATAAGGACAGGGAACACCGGGGAGCTGTTTGTT.